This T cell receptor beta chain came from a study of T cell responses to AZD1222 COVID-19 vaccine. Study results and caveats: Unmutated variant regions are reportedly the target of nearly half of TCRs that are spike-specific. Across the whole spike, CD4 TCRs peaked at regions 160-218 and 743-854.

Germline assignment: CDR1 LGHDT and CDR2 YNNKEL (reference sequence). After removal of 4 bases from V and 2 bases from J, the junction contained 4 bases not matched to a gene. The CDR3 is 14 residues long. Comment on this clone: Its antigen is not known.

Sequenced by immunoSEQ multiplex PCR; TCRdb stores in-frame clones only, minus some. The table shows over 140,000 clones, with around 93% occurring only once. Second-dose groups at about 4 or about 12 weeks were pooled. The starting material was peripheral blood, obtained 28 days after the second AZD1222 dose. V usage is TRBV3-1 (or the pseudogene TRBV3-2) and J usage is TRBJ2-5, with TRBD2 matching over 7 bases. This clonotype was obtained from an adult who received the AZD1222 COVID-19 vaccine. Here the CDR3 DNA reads TGTGCCAGCAGCCCCCCCGGGGGGCAAGAGACCCAGTACTTC. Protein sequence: CASSPPGGQETQYF.